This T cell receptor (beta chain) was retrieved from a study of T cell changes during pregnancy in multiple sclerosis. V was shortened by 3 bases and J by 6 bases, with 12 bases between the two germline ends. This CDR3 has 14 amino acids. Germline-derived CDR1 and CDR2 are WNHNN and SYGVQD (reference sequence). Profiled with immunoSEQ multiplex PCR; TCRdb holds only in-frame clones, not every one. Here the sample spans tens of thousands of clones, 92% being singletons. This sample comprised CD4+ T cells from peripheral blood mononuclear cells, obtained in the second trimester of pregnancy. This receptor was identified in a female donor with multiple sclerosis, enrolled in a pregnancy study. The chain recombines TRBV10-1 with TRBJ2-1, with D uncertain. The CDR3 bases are TGCGCCAGCAGTGAAAATACCCTAGGCAATGAGCAGTTCTTC. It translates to CASSENTLGNEQFF.